This T cell receptor (beta chain) was sequenced in a study of blood T cells in healthy people across ages. For the second PCR, which ran for about 7 to 11 cycles, a sample-barcoded 5' primer and a J-beta primer mix were used. TCRdb passed the 5' RACE reads through MiXCR, listing each CDR3 protein once. The sample has fewer than 1,000,000 distinct CDR3 sequences, roughly 46% seen once. The CDR3 length is 18 residues. The germline V gene has CDR1 SGHRS and CDR2 YFSETQ. The V end lost 4 bases, the J end lost 3 bases, and 22 bases lay between the germline ends. The sequence came from a man at least 80 years old in good health. The sample taken for sequencing was blood. The rearrangement joins TRBV5-1 to TRBJ1-4; no reliable D call. Here the CDR3 reads CASSPTGSQFRSNEKLFF. CDR3 in DNA: TGCGCCAGCAGCCCGACCGGCTCTCAATTTCGGTCTAATGAAAAACTGTTTTTT.